Listed here is a single TCR beta chain. The sample originates from a study of blood T cell repertoires in COVID-19. Study-wide background: The analysed material was cDNA or gDNA that came from T cells, B-cell-depleted T cells, or PBMCs.

As originally analysed: For nucleated cells, counts were estimated from reference gene primer amplification. Assay: immunoSEQ multiplex PCR; the TCRdb copy retains only in-frame clones and omits some. D and trimming were read from the DNA, whereas the V and J calls and clone size are those reported in that table. The profile shows 65,000 to 80,000 clones, about 90% of them singletons. Sequenced: peripheral blood. The clonotype originates from a man over 45 with active COVID-19.

As DNA, the CDR3 is TGTGCCAGTAGTATCGGGGGATGGAGCAATCAGCCCCAGCATTTT. Protein: CASSIGGWSNQPQHF. V is TRBV19 and J is TRBJ1-5; TRBD1 is a possible D gene (5 bases). Trimming pared 3 bases from V and 1 base from J, leaving 10 bases between. The CDR3 loop spans 15 amino acids. Germline V gene data show CDR1 as LNHDA and CDR2 as SQIVND (reference sequence).